Below, one TCR beta chain is given with its context. No antigen is known for it. CDR1 is MNHEY and CDR2 is SVGAGI in the germline V gene. V lost 2 bases, J lost 4 bases, and 4 bases stayed unmatched. The CDR3 runs to 15 residues. Donors consisted of healthy bone marrow donors. The data were taken from a study of cytomegalovirus exposure and HLA in healthy donors. Regarding the study as a whole: A later analysis showed TCR association rates differing by HLA locus, peaking at DRB1 and lowest at HLA-C.

The PCR made use of 60 Vbeta and 13 Jbeta primers. Here immunoSEQ multiplex PCR was the method, and the copy in TCRdb shows in-frame clones only, minus some. The sample lists about 250,000 clones, approximately 85% occurring once. This chain connects TRBV6-5 to TRBJ2-1, with 8 bases lining up with TRBD1. The clonotype originates from a girl aged 2 to 10 in good health and CMV-seronegative. Sequenced input: PBMCs. As DNA, the CDR3 is TGTGCCAGCAGTTACGACAGGGGTCCTTACAATGAGCAGTTCTTC. Its translation is CASSYDRGPYNEQFF.